The rows below give T cell receptor beta chains drawn from one sample of a study of post-analysis software for immune sequencing data. TCRdb analysed the PCR reads with MiXCR anew, one entry per CDR3 protein. The table lists 700,000 to 900,000 distinct CDR3 sequences, 46% of them singletons. The source material was blood. Every receptor here comes from a girl between 10 and 17 years old with multiple sclerosis. Each CDR3 is given without its conserved first and last residue.

cdr3_length v_call cdr3_aa
12 TRBV19 ATRLATPNTEAF
12 TRBV12-3/TRBV12-4 ASSPDRAKNIQY
15 TRBV6-6 ASSSGQGSSGANVLT
15 TRBV7-9 VSSLQLAGASTDTQY
14 TRBV6-6 ASTSSGTSGRAEQF
13 TRBV20-1 SARVLRAGYNEQF
14 TRBV11-3 ASSPTSGRMADTQY
15 TRBV7-6 ASSLAGPSNPYNEQF
12 TRBV5-5 ASSWGLQYNEQF
11 TRBV20-1 SARDMVVGGQF
17 TRBV7-2 ASRWTSGSPDVDTDTQY
16 TRBV7-3 ASSPSGGAGPPYNEQF
16 TRBV14 ASSQRGGTRGLNQPQH
11 TRBV29-1 SVEFGASDEQF